Each of the 10 T cell receptor beta chains below was sequenced from the same sample in a study of T-cell memory formation after mild COVID-19. TCRdb reprocessed the 5' RACE reads with MiXCR, giving one entry per CDR3 protein. This table holds 300,000 to 350,000 distinct CDR3 sequences, 15% to 20% found once. The material sequenced was PBMCs or a T cell subset sorted from them (not recorded which). These receptors were obtained from a man younger than 35 who had mild COVID-19 (a few samples of this study predate the infection). Cell type and time point are not known.

This chain uses TRBV20-1 with TRBJ1-1; perhaps TRBD1 as D (5 bases). Trimming pared 6 bases from V and 5 bases from J, leaving 16 bases between. There are 13 residues in the CDR3. Per the germline V gene, CDR1 is DFQATT and CDR2 is SNEGSKA (reference sequence). In nucleotides, the CDR3 is TGCAGTGCCCATATCCTAGGGGAAACTGAAGCTTTCTTT. Amino acids: CSAHILGETEAFF.

In this sample, this clonotype turned up many times. The CDR3 DNA reads as TGTGCCAGCAGCTTAGACCCGGTGACTAGCGGGGAGCAGTTCTTC. It yields the protein CASSLDPVTSGEQFF. This chain uses TRBV11-3 with TRBJ2-1; 10 positions agree with TRBD2. The V gene end was trimmed by 0 bases and the J gene end by 10 bases; junction bases not matched to a gene: 6. The CDR3 consists of 15 residues. Germline CDR1 SGHNT, CDR2 YENEEA.

This chain's CDR3 is CASSPEGGNYGYTF. CDR3 DNA: TGCGCCAGCAGCCCCGAGGGGGGGAACTATGGCTACACCTTC. The gene calls are TRBV5-1 and TRBJ1-2; D possibly corresponds to TRBD1 (6 bases). CDR1 is SGHRS, CDR2 YFSETQ, per germline. The V and J ends lost 4 bases and 2 bases respectively, with 12 bases between them. This CDR3 spans 14 amino acids.

The chain joins TRBV12-3 or TRBV12-4 to TRBJ2-4; D might be TRBD1 or TRBD2, each matching 7 bases. Trimming cost V 8 bases and J 8 bases, with 19 bases left between them. The CDR3 extends over 14 amino acids. This CDR3 reads CASSRRQGGDIQYF. CDR3 nucleotides: TGTGCCAGCTCCCGCCGGCAGGGGGGGGACATTCAGTACTTC.

The CDR3 here is CASSPSSGAAYEQYF. The CDR3 nucleotides read TGTGCCAGCAGTCCATCTAGCGGGGCGGCCTACGAGCAGTACTTC. V usage is TRBV27 and J usage is TRBJ2-7; 9 positions agree with TRBD2. The CDR3 totals 15 residues. V gave up 5 bases and J gave up 2 bases; unmatched junction bases: 7. Germline V gives CDR1 MNHEY, CDR2 SMNVEV (reference sequence).

The chain uses TRBV9 and TRBJ2-2, with 7 bases matching TRBD2. Germline loops: CDR1 SGDLS, CDR2 YYNGEE. The J segment lost 3 bases and the V segment lost 3 bases, leaving 5 bases of the junction unmatched. The CDR3 extends over 15 amino acids. The CDR3 reads CASSAPGRDTGELFF. DNA for the CDR3: TGTGCCAGCAGCGCCCCAGGGAGGGACACCGGGGAGCTGTTTTTT.

The chain is built from TRBV3-1 and TRBJ2-7, with 10 bases fitting TRBD2. V dropped 1 base and J dropped 2; count of bases not matched to a gene: 8. Germline V gene lookup returns CDR1 LGHDT and CDR2 YNNKEL (reference sequence). The CDR3 spans 17 residues. CDR3 sequence (DNA): TGTGCCAGCAGCCAAGCCAATCTAGCGGGGGAAGCCTACGAGCAGTACTTC. Residues: CASSQANLAGEAYEQYF.

The J gene is TRBJ2-3, the V gene TRBV7-9; 7 bases are shared with TRBD2. J lost 2 bases, V lost 7 bases, and 6 bases had no gene match. The length of the CDR3 is 14 residues. Looked up from germline, CDR1 is SEHNR and CDR2 is FQNEAQ (reference sequence). The CDR3, as DNA: TGTGCCAGCACCTTCGGGGGGATCACAGATACGCAGTATTTT. Its translation is CASTFGGITDTQYF. The entire variable domain, with the rest obtained from reference TRBV7-9 and TRBJ2-3, is as follows: DTGVSQNPRHKITKRGQNVTFRCDPISEHNRLYWYRQTLGQGPEFLTYFQNEAQLEKSRLLSDRFSAERPKGSFSTLEIQRTEQGDSAMYLCASTFGGITDTQYFGPGTRLTVL.

This chain joins TRBV4-3 and TRBJ1-1, with 8 nucleotides matching TRBD1. Trimming at V came to 3 bases and at J to 2 bases, leaving 5 bases not matched to a gene. The germline CDR1 and CDR2 sequences are LGHNA and YSLEER. The CDR3 runs 15 residues. CDR3 DNA sequence: TGCGCCAGCAGCCACCCGGGACAGGTTAACACTGAAGCTTTCTTT. Its translation: CASSHPGQVNTEAFF.

This clonotype was seen a handful of times. The V call is TRBV5-6, the J call TRBJ2-6, with D unclear. Per germline, CDR1 SGHDT and CDR2 YYEEEE. Trimming removed 6 bases at V and 4 bases at J, with 5 bases between. This CDR3 is 12 amino acids long. CDR3 region: CASKAGANVLTF. The CDR3 DNA reads as TGTGCCAGCAAAGCCGGGGCCAACGTCCTGACTTTC.